The 6 T cell receptor beta chains below come from one sample, sequenced in a study of T cell responses to AZD1222 COVID-19 vaccine. Sequenced by immunoSEQ multiplex PCR; TCRdb stores in-frame clones only, minus some. This repertoire shows 200,000 or so clones, 80% to 95% found once; its top ten account for roughly 0.99%. Sample: peripheral blood, taken 28 days after the second AZD1222 dose. These receptors all stem from an adult who received the AZD1222 COVID-19 vaccine.

This clone was detected once. The chain couples TRBV6-5 to TRBJ1-1; D remains ambiguous. V lost 2 bases and J 7 bases, leaving 17 bases between the germline ends. The CDR3 is made up of 15 amino acids. Germline V lookup: CDR1 MNHEY, CDR2 SVGAGI. The CDR3 nucleotides read TGTGCCAGCAGTTACCTGGACGGAAACCGGGATGAAGCTTTCTTT. Amino acid sequence: CASSYLDGNRDEAFF.

The chain uses TRBV6-5 and TRBJ1-5; 8 bases align to TRBD1. Trimming removed 6 bases from V and 9 bases from J; junction bases left unmatched: 10. Germline lookup yields CDR1 MNHEY and CDR2 SVGAGI. The CDR3 covers 14 residues. CDR3 region: CASRAGQGTRPQHF. CDR3 DNA: TGTGCCAGCAGAGCTGGACAGGGCACCCGGCCCCAGCATTTT.

The chain couples TRBV18 to TRBJ1-1; D might be TRBD1 (5 bases). Per the germline V gene, CDR1 is KGHSH and CDR2 is LQKENI. The CDR3 is 14 residues long. V gave up 2 bases and J gave up 2 bases, with 9 bases separating them. This chain's CDR3 is CASSPERGNTEAFF. The CDR3 DNA follows: TGTGCCAGCTCACCAGAGAGGGGTAACACTGAAGCTTTCTTT.

This chain links TRBV28 with TRBJ2-7, with D possibly being TRBD1 or TRBD2 (6 bases each). Trimming removed 2 bases at V and 7 bases at J, with 21 bases between. The CDR3 spans 16 residues. CDR1 is MDHEN, CDR2 SYDVKM, per germline. This CDR3 is CASSLLTGYGGSEQYF. CDR3 DNA sequence: TGTGCCAGCAGTTTACTTACAGGGTATGGGGGGAGTGAGCAGTACTTC.

V usage is TRBV3-1 (or the pseudogene TRBV3-2) and J usage is TRBJ1-2; 7 bases are a match to TRBD1. V trimming: 6 bases; J trimming: 4 bases; junction bases outside the gene matches: 8. Germline assignment: CDR1 LGHDT and CDR2 YNNKEL (reference sequence). CDR3 size: 14 residues. The CDR3 sequence is CASSTDRARYGYTF. The CDR3 DNA is TGTGCCAGCAGTACCGACAGGGCTCGCTATGGCTACACCTTC.

The chain is built from TRBV4-2 and TRBJ1-2, with no clear D. The CDR3 consists of 14 residues. Trimming removed 0 bases from V and 4 bases from J, with 9 bases in between. From germline, CDR1 is LGHNA and CDR2 YNFKEQ. The CDR3, as DNA: TGTGCCAGCAGCCAAGATGTCAGTTTCTATGGCTACACCTTC. Its protein product is CASSQDVSFYGYTF.